Each of the 27 T cell receptor beta chains below was sequenced from the same sample in a study of cytomegalovirus exposure and HLA in healthy donors. The data were produced by immunoSEQ multiplex PCR, yet TCRdb's version contains in-frame clones alone and is incomplete. The table lists about 130,000 clones, roughly 86% of them singletons. The source material was PBMCs. These receptors all stem from a man younger than 45 in good health and CMV-seronegative.

This clone appeared a single time. This chain uses TRBV6-1 with TRBJ2-7, with D perhaps matching TRBD1 (7 bases). The CDR3 spans 16 residues. CDR1 MNHNS and CDR2 SASEGT come from the germline V gene. V was clipped by 3 bases and J by 5 bases, with 20 bases between them. The CDR3 bases are TGTGCCAGCAGTGATCCACCAGACAGGGCGGGGAACGAGCAGTACTTC. Translation gives CASSDPPDRAGNEQYF.

This chain links TRBV25-1 with TRBJ2-7; 10 bases are shared with TRBD1. Germline-derived CDR1 and CDR2 are MGHDK and SYGVNS. Unmatched junction bases numbered 7, after V lost 4 bases and J lost 4 bases. CDR3 size: 15 residues. The CDR3 loop is CASSVAGQGMYEQYF. The CDR3 region has the DNA TGTGCCAGCAGTGTAGCGGGACAGGGGATGTACGAGCAGTACTTC.

The chain joins TRBV7-2 to TRBJ1-5; 11 positions agree with TRBD1. Unmatched junction bases numbered 5, after V lost 5 bases and J lost 5 bases. In germline, CDR1 is SGHTA, CDR2 FQGNSA. The CDR3 spans 15 residues. The CDR3 region is CASSLDRGLDQPQHF. CDR3 nucleotide sequence: TGTGCCAGCAGCCTGGACAGGGGGCTCGATCAGCCCCAGCATTTT.

The chain recombines TRBV2 with TRBJ1-5; weak D call: TRBD1 (5 bases). CDR1 and CDR2 from the germline V gene are SNHLY and FYNNEI. Trimming removed 7 bases from V and 2 bases from J, with 15 bases in between. The CDR3 consists of 15 residues. CDR3 region: CASKVGGIGNQPQHF. In DNA, the CDR3 is TGTGCCAGCAAGGTGGGGGGGATAGGCAATCAGCCCCAGCATTTT.

The chain links TRBV30 to TRBJ1-5; 7 nucleotides line up with TRBD1. From germline, CDR1 is GTSNPN and CDR2 SVGIG (reference sequence). Trimming at V came to 7 bases and at J to 12 bases, leaving 9 bases not matched to a gene. This CDR3 comprises 11 residues. The CDR3 region has the DNA TGTGCCTTCTCGACAGGGTTTGACCAGCATTTT. This codes for CAFSTGFDQHF.

V usage is TRBV10-3 and J usage is TRBJ2-5; 7 bases fit TRBD2. CDR1 and CDR2 from the germline V gene are ENHRY and SYGVKD. The V and J ends lost 1 base and 2 bases, in that order; junction bases with no gene match: 1. This CDR3 spans 14 amino acids. CDR3 amino acids: CAISELREQETQYF. The CDR3 DNA follows: TGTGCCATCAGTGAGTTGCGGGAGCAAGAGACCCAGTACTTC.

The genes are TRBV6-1 and TRBJ1-1; a weak D match, TRBD1 (6 bases). The CDR3 totals 13 residues. The V end lost 10 bases, the J end lost 5 bases, and 17 bases lay between the germline ends. Germline values: CDR1 MNHNS, CDR2 SASEGT. Here the CDR3 DNA reads TGTGCCATCGGACAGAAATACTTAACTGAAGCTTTCTTT. Its translation is CAIGQKYLTEAFF.

This clone was observed a few times. This chain connects TRBV4-3 to TRBJ2-1, with D possibly TRBD2 on 5 matching bases. This CDR3 comprises 13 residues. V lost 2 bases to trimming and J lost 7 bases, with 9 bases between them. Germline CDR1 reads LGHNA; CDR2 reads YSLEER. The CDR3 reads CASSQQDWNEQFF. CDR3 in DNA: TGCGCCAGCAGCCAACAGGACTGGAATGAGCAGTTCTTC.

V and J are TRBV7-3 and TRBJ2-7; 8 bases line up with TRBD1. The CDR3 runs to 17 residues. Trimming cost V 3 bases and J 2 bases; bases outside gene matches: 12. From germline, CDR1 is SGHTA and CDR2 FQGTGA. Here the CDR3 DNA reads TGTGCCAGCAGCTTCCAACCGGTTGGACAGGGTCCCTACGAGCAGTACTTC. This gives the protein CASSFQPVGQGPYEQYF.

The chain combines TRBV27 with TRBJ2-5, with 15 bases identical to TRBD2. J was trimmed by 4 bases and V by 3 bases; bases with no gene match: 3. Germline loops: CDR1 MNHEY, CDR2 SMNVEV (reference sequence). This CDR3 has 16 amino acids. CDR3 nucleotide sequence: TGTGCCAGCAGTTTGGGACTAGCGGGAGGTGGAGAGACCCAGTACTTC. Protein sequence: CASSLGLAGGGETQYF.

This clone was picked up one time. V and J are TRBV5-4 and TRBJ2-7; 7 bases fit TRBD2. Germline CDR1 SGHNT, CDR2 YYREEE (reference sequence). Trimming cost V 3 bases and J 7 bases; bases outside gene matches: 19. The CDR3 has 17 amino acids. CDR3 amino acids: CASSYLLAEALSREQYF. CDR3 bases: TGTGCCAGCAGCTACCTTCTAGCGGAAGCCTTGTCGAGGGAGCAGTACTTC.

The chain has TRBV19 and TRBJ2-1; 8 bases match TRBD2. The CDR3 length is 15 residues. V was pared by 8 bases and J by 4 bases, with 10 bases of the junction left unmatched. The germline CDR1 and CDR2 sequences are LNHDA and SQIVND (reference sequence). Written as DNA, the CDR3 is TGTGCCAGTGGTAGAGTGGGACTAGGTTACAATGAGCAGTTCTTC. As protein: CASGRVGLGYNEQFF.

This rearrangement joins TRBV29-1 to TRBJ1-1; 9 nucleotides match TRBD1. This CDR3 comprises 15 residues. The V gene's germline CDR1 is SQVTM and CDR2 ANQGSEA. V lost 6 bases, J lost 6 bases, and 14 bases stayed unmatched. The CDR3 spells CSVDSTGGEVSEAFF. DNA of the CDR3: TGCAGCGTGGACTCCACAGGGGGCGAGGTCTCTGAAGCTTTCTTT.

V usage is TRBV7-2 and J usage is TRBJ2-7, with 9 positions matching TRBD1. This CDR3 spans 14 amino acids. Trimming removed 5 bases from V and 2 bases from J; junction bases left unmatched: 4. Per germline, CDR1 SGHTA and CDR2 FQGNSA. CDR3 bases: TGTGCCAGCAGCCCGTGGACAGGGGCCTACGAGCAGTACTTC. As protein: CASSPWTGAYEQYF.

This chain connects TRBV7-2 to TRBJ2-1; D is perhaps TRBD2 (5 bases). The CDR3 extends over 16 amino acids. V was shortened by 5 bases and J by 0 bases, with 14 bases between the two germline ends. From germline, CDR1 is SGHTA and CDR2 FQGNSA. Written as DNA, the CDR3 is TGTGCCAGCAGCCGGTCAGGTACTAGCTCCTACAATGAGCAGTTCTTC. It codes for CASSRSGTSSYNEQFF.

The rearrangement joins TRBV5-1 to TRBJ2-7, with 11 bases that match TRBD2. V was clipped by 4 bases and J by 2 bases; unmatched bases: 11. The CDR3 contains 17 residues. Looked up from germline, CDR1 is SGHRS and CDR2 is YFSETQ. CDR3 in amino acids: CASSPDQLAGATYEQYF. The CDR3 bases are TGCGCCAGCAGCCCAGACCAACTAGCGGGGGCAACCTACGAGCAGTACTTC.

V gene TRBV5-1 combines with J gene TRBJ2-7, with D maybe TRBD1 (6 bases). The V end lost 1 base, the J end lost 7 bases, and 18 bases lay between the germline ends. Looked up from germline, CDR1 is SGHRS and CDR2 is YFSETQ. The CDR3 length is 15 residues. In DNA form, the CDR3 reads TGCGCCAGCAGCTTGTTGGGGGCGGATATAGATGAGCAGTACTTC. Its protein product is CASSLLGADIDEQYF.

The J gene is TRBJ1-4, the V gene TRBV5-1, with 9 bases lining up with TRBD1. V gave up 3 bases and J gave up 8 bases; unmatched junction bases: 8. Germline lookup yields CDR1 SGHRS and CDR2 YFSETQ. The CDR3 is 15 amino acids. CDR3 coding DNA: TGCGCCAGCAGCTCCACAGGGGGCTTGCAGGAAAAACTGTTTTTT. Encoded protein: CASSSTGGLQEKLFF.

V usage is TRBV5-1 and J usage is TRBJ2-1; 11 nucleotides match TRBD2. The germline CDR1 and CDR2 sequences are SGHRS and YFSETQ. This CDR3 region has 15 residues. V lost 3 bases and J lost 9; bases outside the gene matches: 8. Here the CDR3 DNA reads TGCGCCAGCAGCTCGAAACTAGCGGGAGCTGGTGAGCAGTTCTTC. Amino acid sequence: CASSSKLAGAGEQFF.

This clone has a single count. The chain couples TRBV4-2 to TRBJ2-7, with D maybe TRBD2 (6 bases). Trimming took 0 bases from V and 7 from J, leaving 16 bases between them. The CDR3 runs to 15 residues. Germline V gene sequence: CDR1 LGHNA, CDR2 YNFKEQ. As DNA, the CDR3 is TGTGCCAGCAGCCAAGATCTGGCGGGATCTGGAGAGCAGTACTTC. Translated, it gives CASSQDLAGSGEQYF.

CDR3 sequence: CASSVGGSISSPLHF. The CDR3 DNA sequence: TGTGCCAGCAGCGTAGGAGGGAGCATCTCATCACCCCTCCACTTT. V is TRBV9 and J is TRBJ1-6, with D uncertain. The CDR3 is 15 amino acids. Trimming pared 0 bases from V and 10 bases from J, leaving 14 bases between. Germline V CDR1 and CDR2: SGDLS, YYNGEE.

The chain is built from TRBV9 and TRBJ2-5; 8 positions agree with TRBD1. The germline gives CDR1 SGDLS, CDR2 YYNGEE. The CDR3 is made up of 15 amino acids. V dropped 3 bases and J dropped 2; count of bases not matched to a gene: 6. This CDR3 is CASSAQGAGQETQYF. The CDR3, as DNA: TGTGCCAGCAGCGCCCAGGGGGCAGGTCAAGAGACCCAGTACTTC.

The rearrangement links TRBV6-5 to TRBJ1-1; TRBD1 might be the D (6 bases). Trimming took 5 bases from V and 1 from J, leaving 8 bases between them. The CDR3 covers 13 residues. Germline-derived CDR1 and CDR2 are MNHEY and SVGAGI. The chain's CDR3 is CASSGTRNTEAFF. The CDR3 DNA follows: TGTGCCAGCAGTGGGACACGGAACACTGAAGCTTTCTTT.

The chain carries TRBV10-3 and TRBJ2-7, with 7 bases that match TRBD1. CDR3 length equals 13 residues. V dropped 6 bases and J dropped 4; count of bases not matched to a gene: 6. The germline CDR1 and CDR2 sequences are ENHRY and SYGVKD. This chain's CDR3 is CAIRPGQIYEQYF. The CDR3 DNA reads as TGTGCCATCAGGCCGGGACAGATATACGAGCAGTACTTC.

This clone was detected only once. The chain carries TRBV6-5 and TRBJ2-7; maybe TRBD2 (7 bases). Trimming removed 2 bases at V and 6 bases at J, with 14 bases between. The CDR3 contains 14 residues. In germline, CDR1 is MNHEY, CDR2 SVGAGI. The CDR3 nucleotides read TGTGCCAGCAGTTACGGGGGGGCGCCCGGCGAGCAGTACTTC. It yields the protein CASSYGGAPGEQYF.

The CDR3 sequence is CASSQTGGRTDTQYF. In DNA, the CDR3 is TGTGCCAGCAGCCAGACAGGGGGCCGCACAGATACGCAGTATTTT. This chain connects TRBV7-2 to TRBJ2-3; 10 nucleotides agree with TRBD1. CDR1 and CDR2 (germline): SGHTA, FQGNSA. CDR3 length: 15 amino acids. V shed 5 bases and J 1 base; nucleotides not matched to a gene: 3. The full variable domain, completed using reference TRBV7-2 and TRBJ2-3, is GAGVSQSPSNKVTEKGKDVELRCDPISGHTALYWYRQSLGQGLEFLIYFQGNSAPDKSGLPSDRFSAERTGGSVSTLTIQRTQQEDSAVYLCASSQTGGRTDTQYFGPGTRLTVL.

This chain uses TRBV25-1 with TRBJ2-3, with 9 bases aligning to TRBD1. Germline CDR1 MGHDK, CDR2 SYGVNS. The J segment lost 2 bases and the V segment lost 6 bases, leaving 3 bases of the junction unmatched. The CDR3 has 14 residues. The CDR3 loop is CASRGTGYTDTQYF. For the CDR3, the DNA is TGTGCCAGCAGGGGGACAGGGTACACAGATACGCAGTATTTT.